This T cell receptor (beta chain) was sequenced for a study of T-cell memory formation after mild COVID-19. The V gene lost 6 bases and the J gene lost 3 bases, with 11 bases spanning the gap. The CDR3 runs to 13 residues. Germline CDR1 is SGHTA and CDR2 is FQGTGA. Each CDR3 protein is one row after TCRdb ran MiXCR on the 5' RACE reads. The sample shows roughly 110,000 distinct CDR3 sequences, around 12% of them seen only once. The chain uses TRBV7-3 and TRBJ1-1; perhaps TRBD1 as D (6 bases). Sample: PBMCs or a T cell subset sorted from them (not recorded which). The sequence came from an adult woman who had mild COVID-19 (a few samples of this study predate the infection). Cell type and time point are not known. CDR3 nucleotides: TGTGCCAGCAGTACAGGGTTCGACACTGAAGCTTTCTTT. Encoded protein: CASSTGFDTEAFF.